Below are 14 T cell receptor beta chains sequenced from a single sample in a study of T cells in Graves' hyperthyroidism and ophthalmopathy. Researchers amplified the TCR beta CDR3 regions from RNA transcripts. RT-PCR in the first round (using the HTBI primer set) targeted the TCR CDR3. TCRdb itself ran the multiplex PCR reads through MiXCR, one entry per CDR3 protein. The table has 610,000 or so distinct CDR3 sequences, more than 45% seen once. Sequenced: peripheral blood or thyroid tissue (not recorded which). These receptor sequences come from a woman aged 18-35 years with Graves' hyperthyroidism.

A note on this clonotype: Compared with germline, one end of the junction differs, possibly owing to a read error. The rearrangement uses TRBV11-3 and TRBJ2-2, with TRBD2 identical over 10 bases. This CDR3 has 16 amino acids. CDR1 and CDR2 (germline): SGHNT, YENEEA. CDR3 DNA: TGTGCCGGCAGCTCTCTAGCGGGAGATGGAACCGGGGAGCTGTTTTTT. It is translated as CAGSSLAGDGTGELFF. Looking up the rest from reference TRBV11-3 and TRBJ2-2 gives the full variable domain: EAGVVQSPRYKIIEKKQPVAFWCNPISGHNTLYWYLQNLGQGPELLIRYENEEAVDDSQLPKDRFSAERLKGVDSTLKIQPAELGDSAVYLCAGSSLAGDGTGELFFGEGSRLTVL.

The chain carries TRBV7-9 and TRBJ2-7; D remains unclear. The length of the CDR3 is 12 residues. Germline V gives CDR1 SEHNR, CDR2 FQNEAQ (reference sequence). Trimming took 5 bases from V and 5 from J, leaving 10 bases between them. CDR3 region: CASSQSRDEQYF. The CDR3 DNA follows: TGTGCCAGCAGCCAATCTCGGGACGAGCAGTACTTC.

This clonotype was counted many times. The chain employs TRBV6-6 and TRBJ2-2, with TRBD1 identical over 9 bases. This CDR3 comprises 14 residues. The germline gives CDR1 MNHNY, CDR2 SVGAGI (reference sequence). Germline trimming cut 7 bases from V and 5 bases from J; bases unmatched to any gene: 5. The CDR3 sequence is CASTSDRGTGELFF. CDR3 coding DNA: TGTGCCAGCACGTCTGACAGGGGGACCGGGGAGCTGTTTTTT.

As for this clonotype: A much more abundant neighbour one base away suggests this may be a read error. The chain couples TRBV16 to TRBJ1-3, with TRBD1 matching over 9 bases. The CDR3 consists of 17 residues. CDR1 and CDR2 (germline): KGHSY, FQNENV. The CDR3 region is CASSQHTGTGNGNTTYF. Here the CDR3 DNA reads TGTGCCAGCAGCCAACATACCGGGACAGGGAATGGAAACACCACATATTTT.

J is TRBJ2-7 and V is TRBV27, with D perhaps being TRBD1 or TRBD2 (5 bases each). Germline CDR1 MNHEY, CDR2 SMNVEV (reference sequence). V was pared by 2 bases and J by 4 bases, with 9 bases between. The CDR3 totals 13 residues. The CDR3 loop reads CASSLSEGYEQYF. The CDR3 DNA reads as TGTGCCAGCAGTTTAAGTGAGGGGTACGAGCAGTACTTC.

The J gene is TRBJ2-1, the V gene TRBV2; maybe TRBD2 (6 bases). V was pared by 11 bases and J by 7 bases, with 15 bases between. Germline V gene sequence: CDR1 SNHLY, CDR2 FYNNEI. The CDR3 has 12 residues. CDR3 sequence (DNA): TGTGCCTCTAGCGAGGGTCAGAATGAGCAGTTCTTC. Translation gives CASSEGQNEQFF. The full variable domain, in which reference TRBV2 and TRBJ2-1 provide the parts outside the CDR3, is EPEVTQTPSHQVTQMGQEVILRCVPISNHLYFYWYRQILGQKVEFLVSFYNNEISEKSEIFDDQFSVERPDGSNFTLKIRSTKLEDSAMYFCASSEGQNEQFFGPGTRLTVL.

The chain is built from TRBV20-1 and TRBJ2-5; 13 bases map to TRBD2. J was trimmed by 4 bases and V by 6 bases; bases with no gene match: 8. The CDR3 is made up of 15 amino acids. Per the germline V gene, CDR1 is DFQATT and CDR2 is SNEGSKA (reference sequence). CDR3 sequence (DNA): TGCAGTGCAAGGACTAGCGGGAGTCATGGAGAGACCCAGTACTTC. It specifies CSARTSGSHGETQYF.

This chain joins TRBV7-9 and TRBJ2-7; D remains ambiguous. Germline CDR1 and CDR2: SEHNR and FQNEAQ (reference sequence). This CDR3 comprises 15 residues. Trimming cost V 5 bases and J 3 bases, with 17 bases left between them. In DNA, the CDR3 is TGTGCCAGCAGCCCACGAACCGACCGGTACTACGAGCAGTACTTC. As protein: CASSPRTDRYYEQYF.

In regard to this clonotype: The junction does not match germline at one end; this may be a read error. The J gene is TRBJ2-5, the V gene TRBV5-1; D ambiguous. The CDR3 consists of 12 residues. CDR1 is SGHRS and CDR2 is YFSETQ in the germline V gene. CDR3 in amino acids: CASSSNQETKYF. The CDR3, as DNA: TGCGCCAGCAGCAGCAACCAAGAGACCAAGTACTTC.

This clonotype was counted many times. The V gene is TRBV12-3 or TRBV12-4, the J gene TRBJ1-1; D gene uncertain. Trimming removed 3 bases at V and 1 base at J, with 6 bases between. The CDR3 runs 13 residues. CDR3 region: CASSLWKNTEAFF. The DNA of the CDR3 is TGTGCCAGCAGTTTGTGGAAGAACACTGAAGCTTTCTTT.

The CDR3: CAISESTEHSPLHF. CDR3 DNA: TGTGCCATCAGTGAGTCGACGGAACATTCACCCCTCCACTTT. This chain uses TRBV10-3 with TRBJ1-6; D uncertain. V was clipped by 0 bases and J by 8 bases, with 8 bases between them. CDR1 ENHRY and CDR2 SYGVKD come from the germline V gene. CDR3 length equals 14 residues.

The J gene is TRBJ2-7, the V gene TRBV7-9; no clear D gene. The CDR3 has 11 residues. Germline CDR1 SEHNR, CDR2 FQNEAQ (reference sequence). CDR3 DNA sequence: TGTGCTAGCCCAGGCTTCGACGAGCAGTACTTC. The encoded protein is CASPGFDEQYF.

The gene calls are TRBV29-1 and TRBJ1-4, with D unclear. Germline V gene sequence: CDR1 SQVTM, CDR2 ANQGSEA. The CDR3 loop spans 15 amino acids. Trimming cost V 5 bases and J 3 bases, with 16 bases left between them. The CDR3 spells CSVTQGKGSNEKLFF. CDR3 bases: TGCAGCGTTACTCAAGGGAAAGGATCTAATGAAAAACTGTTTTTT.

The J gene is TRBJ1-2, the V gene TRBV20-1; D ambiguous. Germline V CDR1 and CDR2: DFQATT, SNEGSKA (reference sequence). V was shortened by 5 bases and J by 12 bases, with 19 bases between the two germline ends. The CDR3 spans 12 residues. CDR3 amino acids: CSASAGNSGNTF. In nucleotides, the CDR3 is TGCAGTGCTTCAGCCGGGAACTCTGGAAACACCTTC.